This T cell receptor beta chain came from a study of blood T cell repertoires in COVID-19. Overall study context: In each case, the material was cDNA or gDNA derived from T cells, B-cell-depleted T cells, or PBMCs.

Original analysis: From reference gene primer amplification, estimates of nucleated cell counts were derived. Profiled with immunoSEQ multiplex PCR; TCRdb holds only in-frame clones, not every one. The V and J calls and clone size are taken from that table; D and trimming were inferred from the DNA. Of 55,000 or so clones in the sample, approximately 85% were seen once. This CDR3 contains 16 residues. Looked up from germline, CDR1 is SGHAT and CDR2 is FQNNGV. The V gene lost 0 bases and the J gene lost 3 bases, with 14 bases spanning the gap. Sequencing was carried out using peripheral blood. The J gene is TRBJ1-2, the V gene TRBV11-2; a weak D match, TRBD1 (6 bases). This TCR came from a human donor in a cohort sampled during active COVID-19. CDR3 DNA: TGTGCCAGCAGCTTAGATCTCGGGGGGCCTTACTATGGCTACACCTTC. This encodes CASSLDLGGPYYGYTF.